This T cell receptor (beta chain) originates from a study of cytomegalovirus exposure and HLA in healthy donors. Study as a whole: Among approximately 400 genotyped donors, approximately 80% fell in the Caucasian-associated ancestry cluster.

A multiplex PCR was run with 60 Vbeta primers and 13 Jbeta primers. Authors' analysis steps: A later analysis counted 65 million to 95 million unique TCR beta chains, some 11 million shared. Method: immunoSEQ multiplex PCR; TCRdb's copy keeps in-frame clones and lacks some. V, J and clone size are taken as reported in that table, and D and trimming were inferred from the DNA itself. The sample lists around 140,000 clones; around four fifths were seen once. The count of this clone is one. What it binds is not known. The same CDR3 arises from other DNA sequences in this sample as well. The CDR3 loop spans 13 amino acids. V was cut by 1 base and J by 4 bases, with 8 bases left in between. Germline V lookup: CDR1 LNHDA, CDR2 SQIVND (reference sequence). Whole-study results and caveats: Using the classifier, cytomegalovirus status was reportedly diagnosed with high specificity and sensitivity. Highly shared sequence variants in one cluster were likely a sequencing artifact.

The chain joins TRBV19 to TRBJ2-7, with D possibly being TRBD2 (6 bases). This TCR came from a female donor in good health and CMV-seronegative. Sequenced sample: PBMCs. DNA of the CDR3: TGTGCCAGTAGTATAGTGGCGGGGTACGAGCAGTACTTC. This sequence encodes CASSIVAGYEQYF.